The 28 T cell receptor beta chains below were found in one sample sequenced in a study of cytomegalovirus exposure and HLA in healthy donors. The PCR ran on 60 Vbeta and 13 Jbeta primers. Libraries were prepared by immunoSEQ multiplex PCR; TCRdb keeps only in-frame clonotypes and omits some of them. The table shows fewer than 350,000 clones, with around nine tenths occurring only once. The source material was PBMCs. The source of these receptors is a woman aged 18-29 years in good health and CMV-seronegative.

The genes are TRBV7-9 and TRBJ2-7, with a tentative D call TRBD1 (7 bases). V lost 1 base and J lost 6, with 13 bases in between. Germline assignment: CDR1 SEHNR and CDR2 FQNEAQ (reference sequence). This CDR3 has 14 residues. The CDR3, as DNA: TGTGCCAGCAGCTTAGGGAGGGGGCAGAGCGAGCAGTACTTC. Amino acids: CASSLGRGQSEQYF.

This rearrangement joins TRBV5-1 to TRBJ1-2; 12 nucleotides match TRBD1. The junction had 6 bases not matched to a gene; V was cut back by 1 base and J by 5 bases. The CDR3 runs 16 residues. Germline V lookup: CDR1 SGHRS, CDR2 YFSETQ. The CDR3 region is CASSLYPGQGAYGYTF. In nucleotides, the CDR3 is TGCGCCAGCAGCTTGTACCCGGGACAGGGGGCGTATGGCTACACCTTC.

V usage is TRBV11-2 and J usage is TRBJ2-1; 10 bases align to TRBD2. Losses at the gene ends were 4 bases for V and 7 bases for J; bases not matched to a gene: 10. Per the germline V gene, CDR1 is SGHAT and CDR2 is FQNNGV. The CDR3 consists of 16 residues. The CDR3 nucleotides are TGTGCCAGCAGCTCTTACATAGCGGGGGGAGGAAATGAGCAGTTCTTC. It translates to CASSSYIAGGGNEQFF.

The V call is TRBV5-1, the J call TRBJ2-3; D gene uncertain. CDR1 SGHRS and CDR2 YFSETQ come from the germline V gene. The CDR3 runs 14 residues. The germline V and J ends were trimmed by 0 bases and 0 bases, with 5 bases remaining between them. The CDR3: CASSLGLSTDTQYF. The CDR3 region has the DNA TGCGCCAGCAGCTTGGGACTGAGCACAGATACGCAGTATTTT.

The rearrangement uses TRBV6-7 and TRBJ1-4, with 7 bases identical to TRBD1. TRBV6-7 qualifies as an ORF whose function is uncertain. This CDR3 has 22 residues. V was clipped by 4 bases and J by 0 bases; unmatched bases: 23. The CDR3 loop is CASSSSPWRTGVRSSTNEKLFF. The CDR3 DNA follows: TGTGCCAGCAGTTCCTCCCCCTGGAGAACAGGGGTACGTTCTTCAACTAATGAAAAACTGTTTTTT.

This clone was observed once. The chain is built from TRBV13 and TRBJ2-1; TRBD1 agrees at 7 bases. V lost 0 bases and J lost 4; bases outside the gene matches: 0. CDR3 size: 14 residues. CDR1 is PRHDT and CDR2 is FYEKMQ in the germline V gene (reference sequence). In nucleotides, the CDR3 is TGTGCCAGCAGCTTAGGGACAGGGTACAATGAGCAGTTCTTC. Amino acids: CASSLGTGYNEQFF.

V is TRBV6-5 and J is TRBJ1-2, with D perhaps matching TRBD1 (5 bases). CDR1 is MNHEY, CDR2 SVGAGI, per germline. The V end was cut by 4 bases, the J end by 1 base, with 10 bases between. This CDR3 spans 14 amino acids. The CDR3 region is CASSSPGVNYGYTF. The CDR3 bases are TGTGCCAGCAGTTCCCCGGGGGTTAACTATGGCTACACCTTC.

This rearrangement joins TRBV11-3 to TRBJ2-1; 8 bases map to TRBD1. With 4 bases clipped from V and 4 bases from J, the junction kept 6 bases outside the gene matches. Germline V CDR1 and CDR2: SGHNT, YENEEA. This CDR3 comprises 15 residues. CDR3 nucleotide sequence: TGTGCCAGCAGCTCCGGACAGGGATATTACAATGAGCAGTTCTTC. Translated: CASSSGQGYYNEQFF.

This chain connects TRBV23-1 to TRBJ1-1, with a weak D call TRBD1 (5 bases). TRBV23-1 has ORF status, its function being uncertain. There are 19 residues in the CDR3. V dropped 3 bases and J dropped 2 bases, with 25 bases sitting between them. The CDR3 here is CASSHPSVRRVRINTEAFF. In nucleotides, the CDR3 is TGCGCCAGCAGTCACCCCTCTGTTCGCAGGGTTCGCATAAACACTGAAGCTTTCTTT.

This clone was detected only once. The chain links TRBV27 to TRBJ1-2; 7 bases line up with TRBD1. Trimming removed 4 bases from V and 2 bases from J; junction bases left unmatched: 10. The CDR3 is 16 residues long. In germline, CDR1 is MNHEY, CDR2 SMNVEV (reference sequence). CDR3 DNA: TGTGCCAGCAGTTATCTGACAGGGAAGGGAAACTATGGCTACACCTTC. Amino acids: CASSYLTGKGNYGYTF.

The rearrangement joins TRBV6-5 to TRBJ2-7, with D tentatively TRBD2 (6 bases). There are 15 residues in the CDR3. With 4 bases removed from V and 7 bases from J, the gap between germline ends came to 20 bases. Looked up from germline, CDR1 is MNHEY and CDR2 is SVGAGI. In nucleotides, the CDR3 is TGTGCCAGCAGTTCCCCGGGACTTCTAGACTATGAGCAGTACTTC. Amino acids: CASSSPGLLDYEQYF.

The V call is TRBV4-1, the J call TRBJ2-3; 7 bases fit TRBD1. The J segment lost 0 bases and the V segment lost 4 bases, leaving 7 bases of the junction unmatched. Germline V lookup: CDR1 MGHRA, CDR2 YSYEKL. This CDR3 contains 16 residues. CDR3 loop: CASSREQGLSTDTQYF. The DNA of the CDR3 is TGCGCCAGCAGCCGAGAACAGGGGTTAAGCACAGATACGCAGTATTTT.

The chain links TRBV21-1 to TRBJ1-3; the D call TRBD1 from the table was never checked on the DNA. TRBV21-1 is a pseudogene. The CDR3 consists of 18 residues. The CDR3 loop is CASSKLQGRRVSGNTIYF. CDR3 DNA sequence: TGTGCCAGCAGCAAGCTGCAGGGGCGCCGCGTCTCTGGAAACACCATATATTTT.

The genes are TRBV11-2 and TRBJ1-4; no definite D call. The CDR3 loop spans 17 amino acids. Per the germline V gene, CDR1 is SGHAT and CDR2 is FQNNGV. V was shortened by 5 bases and J by 4 bases, with 20 bases between the two germline ends. The CDR3 bases are TGTGCCAGCAGCCGCGGAGGGCACCATGGAATTAATGAAAAACTGTTTTTT. Translation: CASSRGGHHGINEKLFF.

This clone was seen a single time. Other DNA variants within this sample encode the same CDR3. The CDR3, as DNA: TGCGCCAGCAGCCTCCGGACAGGGAACACTGAAGCTTTCTTT. It yields the protein CASSLRTGNTEAFF. This chain uses TRBV5-1 with TRBJ1-1; 7 nucleotides agree with TRBD1. The CDR3 sequence is 14 residues long. Germline-derived CDR1 and CDR2 are SGHRS and YFSETQ. The V gene end was trimmed by 4 bases and the J gene end by 1 base; junction bases not matched to a gene: 4. Using reference TRBV5-1 and TRBJ1-1 for the parts outside the CDR3, the full variable domain is KAGVTQTPRYLIKTRGQQVTLSCSPISGHRSVSWYQQTPGQGLQFLFEYFSETQRNKGNFPGRFSGRQFSNSRSEMNVSTLELGDSALYLCASSLRTGNTEAFFGQGTRLTVV.

The chain employs TRBV19 and TRBJ1-5; D may be TRBD1 (5 bases). Trimming took 8 bases from V and 1 from J, leaving 12 bases between them. Germline V gene data show CDR1 as LNHDA and CDR2 as SQIVND (reference sequence). The CDR3 length is 14 residues. The CDR3 spells CASGSGKSNQPQHF. CDR3 DNA: TGTGCCAGTGGGTCAGGGAAGAGCAATCAGCCCCAGCATTTT.

There are a few counts of this clone. This chain uses TRBV9 with TRBJ2-5, with 9 bases identical to TRBD1. The end of the DNA aligns better with TRBJ2-7, so the J call may be wrong. The CDR3 is made up of 14 amino acids. Germline V gene lookup returns CDR1 SGDLS and CDR2 YYNGEE. The CDR3 coding sequence is TGTGCCAGCAGCGTAGGGACAGGGGACTACGAGCAGTACTTC. Translating gives CASSVGTGDYEQYF.

This clone was seen only once. The J gene is TRBJ1-5, the V gene TRBV12-5; D possibly corresponds to TRBD1 (6 bases). The CDR3 has 15 amino acids. Germline assignment: CDR1 LGHNT and CDR2 FRNRAP. V shed 1 base and J shed 4 bases, with 11 bases lying between them. CDR3 nucleotide sequence: TGTGCTAGTGGTTTGGGGGGGCAAGGAAATCAGCCCCAGCATTTT. Encoded protein: CASGLGGQGNQPQHF.

In nucleotides, the CDR3 is TGTGCCAGCAGCCCAGGACTAGTTTCAGATACGCAGTATTTT. This gives the protein CASSPGLVSDTQYF. The rearrangement links TRBV7-3 to TRBJ2-3; 7 bases match TRBD2. The germline V gene has CDR1 SGHTA and CDR2 FQGTGA. V was clipped by 5 bases and J by 4 bases; unmatched bases: 6. This CDR3 is built from 14 residues.

This clone was recorded a few times. This chain joins TRBV6-5 and TRBJ2-7; the D gene is possibly TRBD1 (6 bases). The CDR3 is 16 residues long. V shed 0 bases and J shed 7 bases, with 19 bases lying between them. Per the germline V gene, CDR1 is MNHEY and CDR2 is SVGAGI. CDR3 bases: TGTGCCAGCAGTTACTCTGGGGCTTCTGTTACAGGGGAGCAGTACTTC. It encodes CASSYSGASVTGEQYF.

The chain carries TRBV12-5 and TRBJ2-1; 8 bases match TRBD1. Germline V lookup: CDR1 LGHNT, CDR2 FRNRAP. This CDR3 region has 13 residues. The V and J ends lost 9 bases and 7 bases, in that order; junction bases with no gene match: 8. The CDR3 protein is CASRQGAENEQFF. The CDR3 DNA reads TGTGCTAGCCGCCAGGGGGCTGAGAATGAGCAGTTCTTC.

The CDR3, as DNA: TGCGCCAGCAGCCCTACTCTCCTGTGGGACAAGAACACTGAAGCTTTCTTT. This sequence encodes CASSPTLLWDKNTEAFF. V usage is TRBV4-1 and J usage is TRBJ1-1, with D tentatively TRBD1 (6 bases). V lost 4 bases, J lost 1 base, and 19 bases lay in between. In germline, CDR1 is MGHRA, CDR2 YSYEKL. This CDR3 comprises 17 residues.

The rearrangement joins TRBV2 to TRBJ1-1; TRBD1 might be the D (5 bases). The germline gives CDR1 SNHLY, CDR2 FYNNEI. This CDR3 contains 14 residues. The V end was cut by 4 bases, the J end by 0 bases, with 9 bases between. The CDR3 reads CASSGGHLNTEAFF. The CDR3 DNA reads as TGTGCCAGCAGTGGCGGACACTTGAACACTGAAGCTTTCTTT.

This clone was observed a single time. The CDR3 here is CASSVGAGLSRETQYF. The CDR3 coding sequence is TGTGCCAGCAGCGTGGGGGCAGGATTATCTCGGGAGACCCAGTACTTC. This chain links TRBV5-4 with TRBJ2-5; a weak D match, TRBD1 (6 bases). The germline CDR1 and CDR2 sequences are SGHNT and YYREEE (reference sequence). Trimming shortened V by 4 bases and J by 5 bases, and 21 bases separated the two germline ends. This CDR3 comprises 16 residues.

Note on this clone: Distinct nucleotide sequences in the sample also encode this CDR3. The V gene is TRBV6-5, the J gene TRBJ1-5, with TRBD1 as a possible D gene (6 bases). Germline assignment: CDR1 MNHEY and CDR2 SVGAGI. The CDR3 has 15 amino acids. V was clipped by 5 bases and J by 3 bases, with 14 bases between them. The CDR3 region is CASSPGTGLNQPQHF. The CDR3 DNA reads TGTGCCAGCAGTCCCGGTACAGGGCTCAATCAGCCCCAGCATTTT.

The V and J genes are TRBV14 and TRBJ2-1; D not certain. The CDR3 contains 13 residues. Trimming removed 3 bases at V and 6 bases at J, with 9 bases between. Germline assignment: CDR1 SGHDN and CDR2 FVKESK. CDR3 bases: TGTGCCAGCAGCCACCAGTTCAGCAATGAGCAGTTCTTC. It translates to CASSHQFSNEQFF.

This chain connects TRBV9 to TRBJ2-2, with 10 nucleotides matching TRBD2. The CDR3 runs to 20 residues. The V segment lost 2 bases and the J segment 0 bases; nucleotides outside the gene matches: 13. CDR1 SGDLS and CDR2 YYNGEE come from the germline V gene. For the CDR3, the DNA is TGTGCCAGCAGCGTCCCAAAACGGACTAGCGGTCCCACGAACACCGGGGAGCTGTTTTTT. Protein product: CASSVPKRTSGPTNTGELFF.

The chain links TRBV12-5 to TRBJ1-3, with D perhaps TRBD1 (6 bases). Germline values: CDR1 LGHNT, CDR2 FRNRAP. CDR3 size: 18 residues. V was trimmed by 6 bases and J by 2 bases, leaving 23 bases between them. CDR3 amino acids: CASGDGRQQGTAGNTIYF. The CDR3 coding sequence is TGTGCTAGTGGGGATGGCCGACAACAGGGCACGGCTGGAAACACCATATATTTT.